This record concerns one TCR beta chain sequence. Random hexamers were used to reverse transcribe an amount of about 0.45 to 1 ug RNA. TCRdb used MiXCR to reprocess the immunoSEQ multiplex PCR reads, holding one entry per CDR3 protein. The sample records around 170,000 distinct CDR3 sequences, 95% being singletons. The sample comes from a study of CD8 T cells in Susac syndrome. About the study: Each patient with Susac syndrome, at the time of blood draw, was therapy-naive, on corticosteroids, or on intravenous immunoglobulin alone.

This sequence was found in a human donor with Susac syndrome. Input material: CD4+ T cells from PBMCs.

The CDR3 nucleotides read TGTGCCATCAGTGAGCGGGGACAGGGGGACGAGCAGTTCTTC. It translates to CAISERGQGDEQFF. The rearrangement joins TRBV10-3 to TRBJ2-1; TRBD1 aligns across 11 bases. The V segment lost 2 bases and the J segment 10 bases; nucleotides outside the gene matches: 4. This CDR3 is 14 amino acids long. Germline loops: CDR1 ENHRY, CDR2 SYGVKD.